These T cell receptor beta chains were read from a single sample in a study of CD8+CD57+ T cells in acquired aplastic anemia. TCRdb processed the reads anew with MiXCR; each CDR3 protein has one entry. This table has approximately 190,000 distinct CDR3 sequences, under 55% appearing once. Sequenced material: sorted CD4+, CD8+, or CD8+CD57+ T cells (not recorded which) from PBMCs. The receptors derive from a human donor with aplastic anemia. CDR3s leave out the opening cysteine and the closing phenylalanine or tryptophan. The order of the fields is J gene, V gene, CDR3 protein.

TRBJ2-3 | TRBV5-1 | ASGGDRGRTDTQY
TRBJ2-1 | TRBV10-3 | AIRGTSGTYNEQF
TRBJ2-3 | TRBV24-1 | ATSGPQDSSDTQY
TRBJ1-2 | TRBV29-1 | SVREPTGNGYT
TRBJ1-3 | TRBV5-1 | ASSSGRGQGNTIY
TRBJ2-7 | TRBV15 | ATSREGLASYEQY
TRBJ1-2 | TRBV4-1 | ASSKGANYGYT
TRBJ1-1 | TRBV27 | AVKRPGTNTEAF
TRBJ2-2 | TRBV7-2 | ASSLGTQTGELF
TRBJ1-1 | TRBV4-3 | ASSSSPQNLNTEAF
TRBJ1-6 | TRBV2 | ASSLDLRDSPLH
TRBJ2-7 | TRBV19 | ASSAGRSGLGYSGRAYEQY
TRBJ1-5 | TRBV15 | ATSRPQENQPQH
TRBJ1-5 | TRBV24-1 | ATSDGQGDWPQH
TRBJ2-7 | TRBV7-8 | ASSLIPTGGRDEQY
TRBJ2-5 | TRBV19 | ASSGTYQETQY
TRBJ1-5 | TRBV24-1 | ATSGGSNQPQH
TRBJ2-2 | TRBV10-1 | ASSPRVGGTGELF
TRBJ2-7 | TRBV14 | ASSREPGQFSYEQY
TRBJ1-5 | TRBV6-2/TRBV6-3 | ASRPSYSQGGQPQH
TRBJ1-6 | TRBV19 | ASSYSGQTNSPLH
TRBJ2-7 | TRBV10-3 | AISDSGAGVYEQY
TRBJ2-7 | TRBV20-1 | SAAGGPYEQY
TRBJ1-1 | TRBV7-9 | ASSVLQGAEAF
TRBJ2-7 | TRBV15 | ATSRDGQGLFEQY
TRBJ1-1 | TRBV5-1 | ASSLDRSGREAF
TRBJ1-5 | TRBV15 | ATSRDIASNQPQH
TRBJ2-2 | TRBV6-1 | ASSRSRADTGELF
TRBJ1-4 | TRBV29-1 | SVERGQTYF
TRBJ2-7 | TRBV12-3/TRBV12-4 | ASSAVGGPYEQY
TRBJ1-1 | TRBV2 | ASSPRTVRGTEAF
TRBJ2-7 | TRBV5-1 | ASTTGGTGVYEQY
TRBJ1-2 | TRBV15 | ATSGVWGYT
TRBJ1-5 | TRBV5-6 | ASSLAPGHSNQPQH
TRBJ2-1 | TRBV30 | AWTRARAGEQF
TRBJ1-2 | TRBV2 | ASKVGNWDYGYT
TRBJ1-4 | TRBV20-1 | SARGWGEKLF
TRBJ1-6 | TRBV19 | ASSIGGLGSPLH
TRBJ2-1 | TRBV4-3 | ASSRPLPGHSADFNEQF
TRBJ1-2 | TRBV25-1 | ASSVWDSRIGGYT
TRBJ2-7 | TRBV10-3 | AIGAGLLKGQY
TRBJ2-1 | TRBV19 | ASSIEDSYNEQF
TRBJ2-7 | TRBV15 | ATSRGVGTSSAGEQY
TRBJ2-5 | TRBV29-1 | SVEGETQY
TRBJ2-1 | TRBV12-3/TRBV12-4 | ASSLIEGNEQF
TRBJ2-1 | TRBV25-1 | ASRLSDPSYNGQF
TRBJ2-7 | TRBV2 | ASRGSGFYEQY